The clone carrying this T cell receptor beta chain was counted at least ten times. Trimming removed 0 bases at V and 7 bases at J, with 13 bases between. Germline-derived CDR1 and CDR2 are SGHTA and FQGNSA. The CDR3 runs 15 residues. The entry originates in a study of T-cell memory formation after mild COVID-19. A single record per CDR3 protein comes from TCRdb applying MiXCR to the 5' RACE reads. The data show roughly 130,000 distinct CDR3 sequences, with about 5.9% seen just once and about 2.2% held by the top ten. This receptor was taken from an adult woman who had mild COVID-19 (a few samples of this study predate the infection). Cell type and time point are not known. The chain recombines TRBV7-2 with TRBJ1-5, with TRBD1 as a possible D gene (5 bases). The sample consisted of PBMCs or a T cell subset sorted from them (not recorded which). This CDR3 is CASSLALAGRQPQHF. Written as DNA, the CDR3 is TGTGCCAGCAGCTTAGCGTTGGCAGGGCGACAGCCCCAGCATTTT.